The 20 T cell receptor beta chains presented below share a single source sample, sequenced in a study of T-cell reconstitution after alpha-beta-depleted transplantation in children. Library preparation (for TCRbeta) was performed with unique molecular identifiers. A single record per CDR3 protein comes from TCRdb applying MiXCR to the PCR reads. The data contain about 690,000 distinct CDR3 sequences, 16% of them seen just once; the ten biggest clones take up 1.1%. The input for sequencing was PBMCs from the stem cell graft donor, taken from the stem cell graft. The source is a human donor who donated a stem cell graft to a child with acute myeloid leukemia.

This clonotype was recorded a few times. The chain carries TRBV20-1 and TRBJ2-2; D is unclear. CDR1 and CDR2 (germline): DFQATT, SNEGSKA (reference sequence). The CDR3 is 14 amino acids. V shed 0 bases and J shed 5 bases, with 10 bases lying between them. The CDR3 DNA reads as TGCAGTGCTAGAGAAGGGATAGGGACCGGGGAGCTGTTTTTT. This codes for CSAREGIGTGELFF.

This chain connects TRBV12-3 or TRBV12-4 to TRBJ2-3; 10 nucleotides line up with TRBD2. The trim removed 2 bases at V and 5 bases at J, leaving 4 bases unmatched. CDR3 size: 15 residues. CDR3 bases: TGTGCCAGCAGTTTACCTAGCGGGGGCGGAGATACGCAGTATTTT. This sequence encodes CASSLPSGGGDTQYF.

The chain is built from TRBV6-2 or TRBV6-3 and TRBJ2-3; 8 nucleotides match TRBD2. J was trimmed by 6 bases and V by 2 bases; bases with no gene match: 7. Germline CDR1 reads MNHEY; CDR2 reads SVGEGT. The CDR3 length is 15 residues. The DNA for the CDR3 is TGTGCCAGCAGTTACAGTAGCGGGGACTTTGATACGCAGTATTTT. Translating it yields CASSYSSGDFDTQYF.

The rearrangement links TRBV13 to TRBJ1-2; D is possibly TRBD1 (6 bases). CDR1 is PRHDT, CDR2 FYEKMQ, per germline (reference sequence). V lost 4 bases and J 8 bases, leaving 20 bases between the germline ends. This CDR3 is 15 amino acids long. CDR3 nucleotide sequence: TGTGCCAGCAGCTCACGACAGGACCTATCCGGAGGCTACACCTTC. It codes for CASSSRQDLSGGYTF.

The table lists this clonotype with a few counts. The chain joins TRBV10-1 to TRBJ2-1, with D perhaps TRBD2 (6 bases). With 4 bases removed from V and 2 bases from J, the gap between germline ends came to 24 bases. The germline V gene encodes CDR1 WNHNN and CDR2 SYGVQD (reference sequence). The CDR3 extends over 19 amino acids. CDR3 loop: CASSAPGRTGLGTYNEQFF. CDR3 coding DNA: TGCGCCAGCAGTGCACCGGGTCGAACGGGACTGGGGACCTACAATGAGCAGTTCTTC.

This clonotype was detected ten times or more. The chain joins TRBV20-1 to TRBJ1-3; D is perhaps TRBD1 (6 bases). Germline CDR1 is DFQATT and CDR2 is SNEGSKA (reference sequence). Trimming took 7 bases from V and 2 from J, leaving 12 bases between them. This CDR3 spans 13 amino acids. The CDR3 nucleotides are TGCAGTGGTGTGAGGGGGACTGGAAACACCATATATTTT. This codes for CSGVRGTGNTIYF.

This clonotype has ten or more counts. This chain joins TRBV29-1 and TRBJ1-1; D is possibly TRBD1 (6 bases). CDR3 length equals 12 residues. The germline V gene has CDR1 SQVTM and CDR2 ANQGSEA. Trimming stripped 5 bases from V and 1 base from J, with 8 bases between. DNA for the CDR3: TGCAGCGTTCAGACAGGGAACACTGAAGCTTTCTTT. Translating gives CSVQTGNTEAFF.

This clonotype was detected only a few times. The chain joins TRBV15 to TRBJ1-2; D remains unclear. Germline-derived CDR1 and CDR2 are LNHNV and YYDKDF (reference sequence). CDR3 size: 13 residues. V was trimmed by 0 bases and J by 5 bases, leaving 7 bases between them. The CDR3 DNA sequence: TGTGCCACCAGCAGAGATACGGATTATGGCTACACCTTC. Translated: CATSRDTDYGYTF.

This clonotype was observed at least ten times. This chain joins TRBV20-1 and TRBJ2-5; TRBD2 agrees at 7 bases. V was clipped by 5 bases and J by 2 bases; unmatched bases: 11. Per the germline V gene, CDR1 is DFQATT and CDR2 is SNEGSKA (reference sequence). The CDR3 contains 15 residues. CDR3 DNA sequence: TGCAGTGCTCTCCAGCGGGGAGTTATACAAGAGACCCAGTACTTC. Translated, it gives CSALQRGVIQETQYF.

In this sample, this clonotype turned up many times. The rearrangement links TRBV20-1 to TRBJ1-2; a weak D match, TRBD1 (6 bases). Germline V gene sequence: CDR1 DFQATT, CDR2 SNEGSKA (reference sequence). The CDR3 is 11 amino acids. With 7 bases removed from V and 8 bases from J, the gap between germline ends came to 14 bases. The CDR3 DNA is TGCAGTGTTCGGACAGCTAAGGGCTACACCTTC. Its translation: CSVRTAKGYTF.

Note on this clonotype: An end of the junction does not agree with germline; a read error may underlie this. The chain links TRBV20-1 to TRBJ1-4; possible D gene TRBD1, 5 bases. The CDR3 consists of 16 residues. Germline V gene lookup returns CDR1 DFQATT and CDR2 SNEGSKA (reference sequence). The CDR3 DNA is TGCTGTGCTAGAGTTGGGACCGTGGCGACTAATGAAAAACTGTTTTTT. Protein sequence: CCARVGTVATNEKLFF.

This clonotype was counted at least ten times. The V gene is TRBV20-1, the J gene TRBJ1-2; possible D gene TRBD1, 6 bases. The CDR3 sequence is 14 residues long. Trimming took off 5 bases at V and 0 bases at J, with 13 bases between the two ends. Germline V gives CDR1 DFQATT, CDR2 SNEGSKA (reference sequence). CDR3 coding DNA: TGCAGTGCTCCCGACAGGTCCCCTAACTATGGCTACACCTTC. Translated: CSAPDRSPNYGYTF.

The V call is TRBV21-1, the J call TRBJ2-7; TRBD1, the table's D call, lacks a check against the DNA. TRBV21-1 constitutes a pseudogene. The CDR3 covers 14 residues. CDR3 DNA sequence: TGTGCCAGCAGCAGGGGTCCGGGAGACTACGAGCAGTACGTC. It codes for CASSRGPGDYEQYV.

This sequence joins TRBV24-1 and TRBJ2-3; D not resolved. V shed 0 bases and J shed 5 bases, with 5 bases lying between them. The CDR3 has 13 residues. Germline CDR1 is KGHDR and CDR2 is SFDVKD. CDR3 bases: TGTGCCACCAGTGATTTGCGGCTAGATACGCAGTATTTT. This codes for CATSDLRLDTQYF.

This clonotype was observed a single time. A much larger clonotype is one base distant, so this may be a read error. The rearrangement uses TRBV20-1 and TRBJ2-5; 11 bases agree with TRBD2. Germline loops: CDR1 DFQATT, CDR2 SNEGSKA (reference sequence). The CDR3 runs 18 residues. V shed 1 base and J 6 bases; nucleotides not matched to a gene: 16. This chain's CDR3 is CSARGRYGLAGNSKTQYF. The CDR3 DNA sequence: TGCAGTGCTAGAGGAAGATACGGACTAGCGGGTAATTCGAAGACCCAGTACTTC.

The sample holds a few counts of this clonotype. The CDR3: CASSLGRKLHF. The CDR3 DNA sequence: TGTGCCAGCAGCTTAGGCAGGAAACTCCACTTT. J is TRBJ1-6 and V is TRBV11-2; no definite D call. The germline CDR1 and CDR2 sequences are SGHAT and FQNNGV. Trimming took 1 base from V and 16 from J, leaving 8 bases between them. This CDR3 has 11 residues.

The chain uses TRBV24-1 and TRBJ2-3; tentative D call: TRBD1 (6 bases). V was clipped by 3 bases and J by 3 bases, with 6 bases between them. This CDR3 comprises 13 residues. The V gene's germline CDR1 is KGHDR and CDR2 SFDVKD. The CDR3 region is CATSDGQTDTQYF. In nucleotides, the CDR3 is TGTGCCACCAGTGATGGACAGACAGATACGCAGTATTTT.

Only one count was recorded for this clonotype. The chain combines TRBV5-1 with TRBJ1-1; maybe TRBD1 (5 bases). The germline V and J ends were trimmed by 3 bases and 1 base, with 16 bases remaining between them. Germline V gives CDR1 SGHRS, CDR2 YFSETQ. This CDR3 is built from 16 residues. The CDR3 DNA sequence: TGCGCCAGCAGCTCCTTCGCCGGTGGGGCGAACACTGAAGCTTTCTTT. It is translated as CASSSFAGGANTEAFF.

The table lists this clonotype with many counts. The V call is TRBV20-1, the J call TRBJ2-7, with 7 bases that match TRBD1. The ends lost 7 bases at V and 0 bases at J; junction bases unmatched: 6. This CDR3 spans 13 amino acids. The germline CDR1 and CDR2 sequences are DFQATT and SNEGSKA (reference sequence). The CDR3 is CSGETGSSYEQYF. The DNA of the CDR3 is TGCAGTGGAGAGACAGGGTCCTCCTACGAGCAGTACTTC.

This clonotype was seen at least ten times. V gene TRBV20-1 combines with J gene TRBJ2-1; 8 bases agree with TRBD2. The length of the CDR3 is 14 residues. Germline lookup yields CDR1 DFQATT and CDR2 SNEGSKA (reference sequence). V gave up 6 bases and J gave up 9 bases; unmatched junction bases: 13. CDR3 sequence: CSATPGTRGAEQFF. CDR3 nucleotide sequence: TGCAGTGCAACTCCCGGGACTAGGGGGGCTGAGCAGTTCTTC.